This T cell receptor beta chain was retrieved from a study of tumor and adjacent non-tumor tissue in lung cancer. As concerns this clonotype: What it binds is not known.

V dropped 4 bases and J dropped 3; count of bases not matched to a gene: 8. Per the germline V gene, CDR1 is SGHTA and CDR2 is FQGTGA. The CDR3 runs to 15 residues. RNA was extracted from bulk tissue without any cell sorting. More than 3 cm separated this lung sample from the edge of the tumor. Donors were chemotherapy-naive, newly diagnosed lung cancer surgical patients in China, August–late 2014. Study-wide results and caveats: Shorter survival was associated with higher TCR diversity in tumors. Normal lung showed higher cumulative top 100 clone frequency than tumor.

Three rounds of nested PCR, following a modified ARM-PCR protocol, produced the TCRbeta library. TCRdb re-called the multiplex PCR reads through MiXCR, storing one row per CDR3 protein. This table holds about 75,000 distinct CDR3 sequences, approximately 68% found once. Source material: distant non-tumor lung tissue. This receptor was identified in a woman aged 45 to 65 with non-small cell lung cancer. This sequence joins TRBV7-3 and TRBJ2-7; 8 bases map to TRBD1. For the CDR3, the DNA is TGTGCCAGCAGCTCAACAGGGGGTCTCCTCTACGAGCAGTACTTC. The encoded protein is CASSSTGGLLYEQYF.